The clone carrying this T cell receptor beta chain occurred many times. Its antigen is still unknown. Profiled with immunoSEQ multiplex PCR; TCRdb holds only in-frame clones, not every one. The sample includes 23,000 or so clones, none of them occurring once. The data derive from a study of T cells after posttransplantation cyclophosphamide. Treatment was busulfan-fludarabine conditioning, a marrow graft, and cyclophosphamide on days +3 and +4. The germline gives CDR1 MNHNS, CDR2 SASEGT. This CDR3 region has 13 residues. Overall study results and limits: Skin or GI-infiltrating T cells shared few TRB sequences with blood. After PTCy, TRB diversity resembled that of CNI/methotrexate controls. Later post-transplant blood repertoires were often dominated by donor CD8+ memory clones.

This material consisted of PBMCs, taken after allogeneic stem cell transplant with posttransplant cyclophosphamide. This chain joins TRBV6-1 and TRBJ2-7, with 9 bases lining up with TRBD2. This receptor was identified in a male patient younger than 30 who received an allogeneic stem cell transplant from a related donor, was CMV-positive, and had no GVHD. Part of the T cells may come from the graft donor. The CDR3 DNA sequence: TGTGCGGGTGGAGCGGGGGGTTCCTACGAGCAGTACTTC. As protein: CAGGAGGSYEQYF.